Shown below are 21 T cell receptor beta chains from a single sample sequenced in a study of blood T cell repertoires in COVID-19. Sequenced by immunoSEQ multiplex PCR; TCRdb stores in-frame clones only, minus some. This table has under 350,000 clones, about 86% appearing once. The specimen sequenced was PBMCs or T cells enriched from blood (not recorded which). Receptors were obtained from a woman in her thirties or forties with acute COVID-19.

The chain employs TRBV5-1 and TRBJ2-3, with a possible D match to TRBD2 (6 bases). The CDR3 has 17 amino acids. Trimming removed 4 bases at V and 0 bases at J, with 18 bases between. The V gene's germline CDR1 is SGHRS and CDR2 YFSETQ. The CDR3: CASSLGSQRGSTDTQYF. The CDR3 nucleotides are TGCGCCAGCAGCCTCGGGAGCCAGAGGGGAAGCACAGATACGCAGTATTTT. Together with reference TRBV5-1 and TRBJ2-3, the CDR3 gives the full variable domain: KAGVTQTPRYLIKTRGQQVTLSCSPISGHRSVSWYQQTPGQGLQFLFEYFSETQRNKGNFPGRFSGRQFSNSRSEMNVSTLELGDSALYLCASSLGSQRGSTDTQYFGPGTRLTVL.

V and J are TRBV2 and TRBJ2-2, with TRBD1 matching 8 bases. The CDR3 covers 14 residues. The V gene's germline CDR1 is SNHLY and CDR2 FYNNEI. J was trimmed by 6 bases and V by 6 bases; bases with no gene match: 6. The CDR3 loop reads CASRVVTGAGELFF. The CDR3 nucleotides read TGTGCCAGCAGGGTAGTGACAGGGGCCGGGGAGCTGTTTTTT.

The V call is TRBV6-5, the J call TRBJ2-7, with 7 positions matching TRBD1. Per the germline V gene, CDR1 is MNHEY and CDR2 is SVGAGI. V lost 10 bases and J lost 0; bases outside the gene matches: 9. CDR3 length: 14 amino acids. DNA for the CDR3: TGTGCCACCCAACGGTCAGGGGGCTCCTACGAGCAGTACTTC. This gives the protein CATQRSGGSYEQYF.

The V and J genes are TRBV7-2 and TRBJ2-3; 9 bases are shared with TRBD2. Germline CDR1 reads SGHTA; CDR2 reads FQGNSA. V trimming: 4 bases; J trimming: 0 bases; junction bases outside the gene matches: 5. The CDR3 is 16 residues long. CDR3: CASSSKGTSSTDTQYF. CDR3 sequence (DNA): TGTGCCAGCAGCTCAAAAGGGACTAGCAGCACAGATACGCAGTATTTT.

In this sample, this clone turned up once. V gene TRBV24-1 combines with J gene TRBJ1-1; the D gene is possibly TRBD1 (5 bases). V was trimmed by 9 bases and J by 5 bases, leaving 15 bases between them. The CDR3 has 13 amino acids. The germline V gene has CDR1 KGHDR and CDR2 SFDVKD. The chain's CDR3 is CATSIGGGTEAFF. CDR3 nucleotides: TGTGCCACCTCGATCGGGGGGGGGACTGAAGCTTTCTTT.

V and J are TRBV5-1 and TRBJ1-2; TRBD1 matches 8 bases. CDR3 length: 16 residues. Germline V lookup: CDR1 SGHRS, CDR2 YFSETQ. The junction had 8 bases not matched to a gene; V was cut back by 1 base and J by 3 bases. CDR3 DNA sequence: TGCGCCAGCAGCTTGAAGTCCACAGGGGGAGACTATGGCTACACCTTC. Protein product: CASSLKSTGGDYGYTF. Using reference TRBV5-1 and TRBJ1-2 for the parts outside the CDR3, the full variable domain is KAGVTQTPRYLIKTRGQQVTLSCSPISGHRSVSWYQQTPGQGLQFLFEYFSETQRNKGNFPGRFSGRQFSNSRSEMNVSTLELGDSALYLCASSLKSTGGDYGYTFGSGTRLTVV.

The chain combines TRBV29-1 with TRBJ2-1; 9 positions agree with TRBD2. Germline CDR1 reads SQVTM; CDR2 reads ANQGSEA. After removal of 7 bases from V and 5 bases from J, the junction contained 9 bases not matched to a gene. The length of the CDR3 is 14 residues. The CDR3 reads CSAPRLAGNNEQFF. CDR3 DNA sequence: TGCAGCGCTCCGAGGCTAGCGGGGAACAATGAGCAGTTCTTC.

Written as DNA, the CDR3 is TGTGCCATCAGTGAGGGACTCCAAGCTTTCTTT. Translation gives CAISEGLQAFF. This chain joins TRBV10-3 and TRBJ1-1; D is ambiguous. Germline assignment: CDR1 ENHRY and CDR2 SYGVKD. Trimming cost V 2 bases and J 9 bases, with 7 bases left between them. The CDR3 sequence is 11 residues long.

There are a few counts of this clone. The chain is built from TRBV3-1 (or the pseudogene TRBV3-2) and TRBJ1-5; a weak D match, TRBD1 (5 bases). This CDR3 spans 14 amino acids. Germline V gene sequence: CDR1 LGHDT, CDR2 YNNKEL (reference sequence). V was cut by 4 bases and J by 0 bases, with 7 bases left in between. CDR3 sequence (DNA): TGTGCCAGCAGCCCGACAGTTAGCAATCAGCCCCAGCATTTT. It is translated as CASSPTVSNQPQHF.

V usage is TRBV18 and J usage is TRBJ1-2, with 9 nucleotides matching TRBD1. V was clipped by 5 bases and J by 0 bases; unmatched bases: 1. Germline V gene sequence: CDR1 KGHSH, CDR2 LQKENI. This CDR3 comprises 14 residues. This chain's CDR3 is CASSRDRANYGYTF. CDR3 coding DNA: TGTGCCAGCTCAAGGGACAGGGCTAACTATGGCTACACCTTC.

V is TRBV10-3 and J is TRBJ2-1; 9 bases agree with TRBD2. The length of the CDR3 is 15 residues. V dropped 5 bases and J dropped 4; count of bases not matched to a gene: 6. Germline CDR1 ENHRY, CDR2 SYGVKD. The CDR3 DNA follows: TGTGCCATCAGTCGGGCGGGAGGGCCTTACAATGAGCAGTTCTTC. This sequence encodes CAISRAGGPYNEQFF.

The CDR3 coding sequence is TGTGCCAGCTCACCGCGCAGGGGTGTTGAAGCTTTCTTT. Protein product: CASSPRRGVEAFF. The chain is built from TRBV18 and TRBJ1-1, with a possible D match to TRBD1 (6 bases). The CDR3 covers 13 residues. The V gene lost 3 bases and the J gene lost 7 bases, with 12 bases spanning the gap. CDR1 and CDR2 from the germline V gene are KGHSH and LQKENI.

J is TRBJ1-1 and V is TRBV18; TRBD1 matches at 11 bases. V shed 5 bases, J shed 3 bases, and the junction held 2 bases outside the gene matches. The CDR3 contains 14 residues. Germline V gene sequence: CDR1 KGHSH, CDR2 LQKENI. CDR3 sequence (DNA): TGTGCCAGCTCAGGGACAGGGGGTGACACTGAAGCTTTCTTT. Residues: CASSGTGGDTEAFF.

V gene TRBV21-1 combines with J gene TRBJ1-2; the table calls TRBD1, which could not be checked here. TRBV21-1 has pseudogene status. This CDR3 has 14 amino acids. The DNA for the CDR3 is TGTGCCAGCAGCGTTCAGGGGCTTAGCTATGGCTACACCTTC. Encoded protein: CASSVQGLSYGYTF.

The chain joins TRBV20-1 to TRBJ2-7, with 10 bases identical to TRBD1. CDR3 length equals 14 residues. CDR1 is DFQATT, CDR2 SNEGSKA, per germline (reference sequence). V shed 3 bases and J 2 bases; nucleotides not matched to a gene: 4. CDR3 nucleotides: TGCAGTGCTAGTGGGGGGACAGGGGCCTACGAGCAGTACTTC. The encoded protein is CSASGGTGAYEQYF.

The rearrangement links TRBV6-1 to TRBJ1-1; no definite D call. Germline V lookup: CDR1 MNHNS, CDR2 SASEGT. Between the trimmed V and J ends, which lost 2 bases and 10 bases, there was a span of 8 bases. CDR3 length: 11 amino acids. The CDR3 loop is CASSESGRAFF. Written as DNA, the CDR3 is TGTGCCAGCAGTGAAAGTGGGCGAGCTTTCTTT.

The gene calls are TRBV19 and TRBJ1-2, with 7 bases aligning to TRBD1. The germline CDR1 and CDR2 sequences are LNHDA and SQIVND (reference sequence). This CDR3 contains 14 residues. J gave up 7 bases and V 3 bases, and 8 bases lay outside the gene matches. CDR3: CASSIMTGSVGYTF. The CDR3, as DNA: TGTGCCAGTAGTATTATGACAGGGTCAGTTGGCTACACCTTC.

The chain links TRBV18 to TRBJ2-1, with a possible D match to TRBD2 (7 bases). Trimming pared 3 bases from V and 3 bases from J, leaving 15 bases between. CDR1 KGHSH and CDR2 LQKENI come from the germline V gene. The CDR3 totals 16 residues. CDR3: CASSPLKGGGYNEQFF. The DNA of the CDR3 is TGTGCCAGCTCACCCCTCAAAGGGGGGGGCTACAATGAGCAGTTCTTC.

The chain uses TRBV19 and TRBJ1-6; a possible D gene is TRBD1 (6 bases). Germline V CDR1 and CDR2: LNHDA, SQIVND (reference sequence). This CDR3 spans 15 amino acids. V lost 0 bases and J 6 bases, leaving 9 bases between the germline ends. The CDR3 DNA follows: TGTGCCAGTAGTATAGACCCCAGGGGTAATTCACCCCTCCACTTT. Its protein is CASSIDPRGNSPLHF.

The chain uses TRBV7-2 and TRBJ1-2; the D gene is possibly TRBD1 (6 bases). The CDR3 is made up of 14 amino acids. Germline CDR1 reads SGHTA; CDR2 reads FQGNSA. V dropped 0 bases and J dropped 4 bases, with 9 bases sitting between them. Written as DNA, the CDR3 is TGTGCCAGCAGCTTAGCGATACAGGGCTATGGCTACACCTTC. This codes for CASSLAIQGYGYTF. The full variable domain, rest sourced from reference TRBV7-2 and TRBJ1-2, is GAGVSQSPSNKVTEKGKDVELRCDPISGHTALYWYRQSLGQGLEFLIYFQGNSAPDKSGLPSDRFSAERTGGSVSTLTIQRTQQEDSAVYLCASSLAIQGYGYTFGSGTRLTVV.

The chain recombines TRBV9 with TRBJ2-1; TRBD1 is a possible D gene (5 bases). In germline, CDR1 is SGDLS, CDR2 YYNGEE. The CDR3 covers 13 residues. Deletions cut 4 bases from V and 6 bases from J, with 11 bases between. The CDR3, as DNA: TGTGCCAGCAGCTACAGGACCGCCAATGAGCAGTTCTTC. This codes for CASSYRTANEQFF.